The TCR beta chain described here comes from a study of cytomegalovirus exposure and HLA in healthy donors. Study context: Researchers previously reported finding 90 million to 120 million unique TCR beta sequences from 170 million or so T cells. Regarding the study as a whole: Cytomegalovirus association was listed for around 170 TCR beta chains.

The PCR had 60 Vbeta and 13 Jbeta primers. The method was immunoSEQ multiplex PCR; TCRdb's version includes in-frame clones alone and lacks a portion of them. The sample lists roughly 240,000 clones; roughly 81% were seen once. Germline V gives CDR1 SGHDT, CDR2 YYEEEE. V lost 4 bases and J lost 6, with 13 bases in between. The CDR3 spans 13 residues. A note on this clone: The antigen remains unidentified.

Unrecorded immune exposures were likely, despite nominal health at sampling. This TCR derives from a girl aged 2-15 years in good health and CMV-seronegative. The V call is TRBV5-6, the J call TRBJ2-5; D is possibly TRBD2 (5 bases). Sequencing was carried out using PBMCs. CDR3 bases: TGTGCCAGCAGCGCTTTGAGGGCCAAGACCCAGTACTTC. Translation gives CASSALRAKTQYF.